This record looks at one T cell receptor (beta chain) sequence and its context. This CDR3 spans 16 amino acids. V lost 6 bases and J lost 5; bases outside the gene matches: 11. Per germline, CDR1 SQVTM and CDR2 ANQGSEA. This entry comes from a study of T cell changes during pregnancy in multiple sclerosis. The assay was immunoSEQ multiplex PCR, and TCRdb's table has in-frame clones only and misses some. This table holds around 34,000 clones, approximately 90% found once. The chain carries TRBV29-1 and TRBJ2-7; 15 positions match TRBD2. This receptor was obtained from a female donor with multiple sclerosis, enrolled in a pregnancy study. Sequencing was performed on CD8+ T cells from peripheral blood mononuclear cells, taken before pregnancy. This CDR3 is CSVGGTSGRSSHEQYF. In DNA form, the CDR3 reads TGCAGCGTAGGAGGGACTAGCGGGAGGTCTTCCCACGAGCAGTACTTC.